A single sample gave rise to the 11 T cell receptor beta chains below, sequenced in a study of blood T cell repertoires in COVID-19. The repertoire was sequenced with immunoSEQ multiplex PCR; TCRdb's copy has only in-frame clones and lacks some. The repertoire holds about 130,000 clones, with roughly 81% as singletons. The material sequenced was peripheral blood. These receptors came from a human donor in a cohort sampled during active COVID-19.

The V call is TRBV7-2, the J call TRBJ2-6; possibly TRBD1 for D (6 bases). The germline V and J ends were trimmed by 5 bases and 0 bases, with 11 bases remaining between them. This CDR3 has 16 amino acids. Per the germline V gene, CDR1 is SGHTA and CDR2 is FQGNSA. The CDR3 DNA sequence: TGTGCCAGCAGCCCGGACAGTTTCTCTGGGGCCAACGTCCTGACTTTC. This sequence encodes CASSPDSFSGANVLTF.

This rearrangement joins TRBV6-5 to TRBJ1-1; possible D gene TRBD1, 5 bases. Per the germline V gene, CDR1 is MNHEY and CDR2 is SVGAGI. This CDR3 has 14 amino acids. Trimming cost V 6 bases and J 0 bases, with 11 bases left between them. CDR3 nucleotides: TGTGCCAGCAGACAGGTACACATGAACACTGAAGCTTTCTTT. Amino acids: CASRQVHMNTEAFF.

This chain uses TRBV18 with TRBJ1-6; 9 bases are a match to TRBD1. Trimming at V came to 2 bases and at J to 7 bases, leaving 3 bases not matched to a gene. Looked up from germline, CDR1 is KGHSH and CDR2 is LQKENI. This CDR3 spans 15 amino acids. This chain's CDR3 is CASSPKTGGNSPLHF. In DNA, the CDR3 is TGTGCCAGCTCACCAAAGACAGGGGGAAATTCACCCCTCCACTTT.

The chain recombines TRBV7-9 with TRBJ2-1; 11 nucleotides match TRBD2. The junction had 15 bases not matched to a gene; V was cut back by 1 base and J by 7 bases. Germline V lookup: CDR1 SEHNR, CDR2 FQNEAQ (reference sequence). This CDR3 region has 19 residues. CDR3 DNA: TGTGCCAGCAGCTTAGAGGGCCCGTTAGCGGGGGGGAGGGTGAATGAGCAGTTCTTC. Translating it yields CASSLEGPLAGGRVNEQFF.

The V and J genes are TRBV18 and TRBJ2-5; TRBD2 aligns across 13 bases. V gave up 1 base and J gave up 0 bases; unmatched junction bases: 5. The length of the CDR3 is 18 residues. CDR1 is KGHSH, CDR2 LQKENI, per germline. The CDR3 sequence: CASSPRTSGGANQETQYF. CDR3 nucleotides: TGTGCCAGCTCACCACGCACTAGCGGGGGGGCAAACCAAGAGACCCAGTACTTC.

The J gene is TRBJ1-2, the V gene TRBV3-1 (or the pseudogene TRBV3-2); 7 bases match TRBD1. Per germline, CDR1 LGHDT and CDR2 YNNKEL (reference sequence). V trimming: 2 bases; J trimming: 0 bases; junction bases outside the gene matches: 3. The length of the CDR3 is 15 residues. The CDR3 nucleotides read TGTGCCAGCAGCCAAACAGGGGTCTCTAACTATGGCTACACCTTC. Amino acid sequence: CASSQTGVSNYGYTF.

In nucleotides, the CDR3 is TGTGCCAGTAGCTCTCGACAGGGGGCTAGCAATCAGCCCCAGCATTTT. Protein: CASSSRQGASNQPQHF. This chain uses TRBV19 with TRBJ1-5; 10 bases are a match to TRBD1. The J segment lost 0 bases and the V segment lost 6 bases, leaving 5 bases of the junction unmatched. This CDR3 has 16 residues. Germline-derived CDR1 and CDR2 are LNHDA and SQIVND (reference sequence).

J is TRBJ1-1 and V is TRBV6-5; D is ambiguous. Germline loops: CDR1 MNHEY, CDR2 SVGAGI. The V and J ends lost 10 bases and 1 base respectively, with 19 bases between them. The CDR3 loop spans 15 amino acids. The CDR3 protein is CATTRRVGSNTEAFF. The CDR3 DNA reads as TGTGCCACCACGAGACGGGTGGGTTCGAACACTGAAGCTTTCTTT.

The rearrangement links TRBV19 to TRBJ2-4; D is possibly TRBD2 (5 bases). The ends were cut back, 3 bases at V and 2 bases at J, with 14 bases in the middle. CDR3 length equals 16 residues. The germline V gene encodes CDR1 LNHDA and CDR2 SQIVND (reference sequence). The CDR3 DNA follows: TGTGCCAGTAGTATTGGCGGGTCTGGAACCAAAAACATTCAGTACTTC. Its protein product is CASSIGGSGTKNIQYF.

The chain is built from TRBV5-1 and TRBJ2-7; 9 positions agree with TRBD2. Trimming took 4 bases from V and 7 from J; bases not matched to a gene: 24. This CDR3 spans 19 amino acids. Germline-derived CDR1 and CDR2 are SGHRS and YFSETQ. The CDR3 nucleotides are TGCGCCAGCAGCGGCCGGCCCAAATTTCTTCGCGGGGGGGCGGGAGAGCAGTACTTC. Translated, it gives CASSGRPKFLRGGAGEQYF.

The chain links TRBV5-5 to TRBJ2-1; 7 bases are a match to TRBD2. The CDR3 covers 18 residues. Germline CDR1 and CDR2: SGHKS and YYEKEE (reference sequence). Losses at the gene ends were 3 bases for V and 2 bases for J; bases not matched to a gene: 14. The CDR3 sequence: CASSSRGGAPPPYNEQFF. In nucleotides, the CDR3 is TGTGCCAGCAGCTCCCGGGGAGGGGCACCTCCCCCCTACAATGAGCAGTTCTTC. The full variable domain, with the rest looked up from reference TRBV5-5 and TRBJ2-1, is DAGVTQSPTHLIKTRGQQVTLRCSPISGHKSVSWYQQVLGQGPQFIFQYYEKEERGRGNFPDRFSARQFPNYSSELNVNALLLGDSALYLCASSSRGGAPPPYNEQFFGPGTRLTVL.